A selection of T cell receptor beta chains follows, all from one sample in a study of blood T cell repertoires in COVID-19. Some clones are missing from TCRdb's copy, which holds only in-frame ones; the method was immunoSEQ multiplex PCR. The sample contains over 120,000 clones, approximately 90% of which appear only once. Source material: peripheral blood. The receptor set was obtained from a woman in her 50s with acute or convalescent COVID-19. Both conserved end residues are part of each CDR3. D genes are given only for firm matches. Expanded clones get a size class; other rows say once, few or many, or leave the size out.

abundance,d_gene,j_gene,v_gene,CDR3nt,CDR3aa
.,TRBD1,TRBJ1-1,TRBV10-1,TGCGCCAGCAATCCCGGGACAGGGAACACTGAAGCTTTCTTT,CASNPGTGNTEAFF
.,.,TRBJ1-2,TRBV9,TGTGCCAGCAGCGTAGTTGGGACTCCTGGGTGGGGCTACACCTTC,CASSVVGTPGWGYTF
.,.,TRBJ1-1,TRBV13,TGTGCCAGCAGCTTAGATGGCAGTGTGAACACTGAAGCTTTCTTT,CASSLDGSVNTEAFF
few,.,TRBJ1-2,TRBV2,TGTGCCAGCACGGGGGCTAACTATGGCTACACCTTC,CASTGANYGYTF
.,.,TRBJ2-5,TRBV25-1,TGTGCCAGCAGTGAAGCACAGGAGACCCAGTACTTC,CASSEAQETQYF
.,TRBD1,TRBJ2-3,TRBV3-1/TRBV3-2,TGTGCCAGCACCAAAACGGTGAGGGGGCGAGATACGCAGTATTTT,CASTKTVRGRDTQYF
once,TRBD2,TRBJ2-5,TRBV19,TGTGCCAGTAGTATAGTGGTAGCGGGGGGTGGGAAAGAGACCCAGTACTTC,CASSIVVAGGGKETQYF
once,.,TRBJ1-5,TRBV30,TGTGCCTGGAGTGTAGGGAGTAGGCAGCCCCAGCATTTT,CAWSVGSRQPQHF
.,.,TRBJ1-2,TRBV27,TGTGCCAGCAGTGTCTCGGGACATTCCTATGGCTACACCTTC,CASSVSGHSYGYTF
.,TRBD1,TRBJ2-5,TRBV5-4,TGTGCCAGCAGCCTCCAACCGACAGGGGGCGGGGAGACCCAGTACTTC,CASSLQPTGGGETQYF
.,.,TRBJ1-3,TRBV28,TGTGCCAGCAGTTCAGGGGGAAACACCATATATTTT,CASSSGGNTIYF
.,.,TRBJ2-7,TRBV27,TGTGCCAGCAGAGCGAGGGCTTCCTACGAGCAGTACTTC,CASRARASYEQYF
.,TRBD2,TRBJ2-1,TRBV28,TGTGCCAGCAGTTCCATTAGCGGGGGGGCCGTAAATGAGCAGTTCTTC,CASSSISGGAVNEQFF
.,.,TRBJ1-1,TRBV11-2,TGTGCCAGCAGCCTTCCCGGACAGAAGAACACTGAAGCTTTCTTT,CASSLPGQKNTEAFF
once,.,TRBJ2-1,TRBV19,TGTGCCACCTTGACAGGCTACAATGAGCAGTTCTTC,CATLTGYNEQFF
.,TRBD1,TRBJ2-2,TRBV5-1,TGCGCCAGCAGCTTAAGCGGTACAGGGGGAGGCTACACCGGGGAGCTGTTTTTT,CASSLSGTGGGYTGELFF
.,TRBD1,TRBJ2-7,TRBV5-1,TGCGCCAGCAGCCTAGGGACAGGGGAGCCCTACGAGCAGTACTTC,CASSLGTGEPYEQYF
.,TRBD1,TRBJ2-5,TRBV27,TGTGCCAGCAGTTTATTCAGGGGGGAGACCCAGTACTTC,CASSLFRGETQYF
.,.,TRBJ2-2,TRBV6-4,TGTGCCAGCAGTGACTCCTTGGGAACGGGGGCGAACACCGGGGAGCTGTTTTTT,CASSDSLGTGANTGELFF
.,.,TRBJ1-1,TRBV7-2,TGTGCCAGCAGCTTATGGCAGGGCGCTGAAGCTTTCTTT,CASSLWQGAEAFF
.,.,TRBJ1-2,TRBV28,TGTGCCAGCAGTTCCCGGACAGATAACTATGGCTACACCTTC,CASSSRTDNYGYTF
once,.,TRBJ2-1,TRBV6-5,TGTGCCAGCAGTTACTTGGGGCAGGGTGATGAGCAGTTCTTC,CASSYLGQGDEQFF
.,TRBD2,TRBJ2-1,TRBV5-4,TGTGCCAGCAGCGCGGGACTAGCGGGGAACAATGAGCAGTTCTTC,CASSAGLAGNNEQFF
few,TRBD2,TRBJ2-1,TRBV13,TGTGCCAGCAGCTTAGGGACTAGCGGGGCCTACAATGAGCAGTTCTTC,CASSLGTSGAYNEQFF
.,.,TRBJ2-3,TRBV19,TGTGCCAGTAGTATCGGGTCCCCAGCAGCAGATACGCAGTATTTT,CASSIGSPAADTQYF
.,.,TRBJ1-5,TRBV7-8,TGTGCCAGCCGGCGGGGGGGAAATCAGCCCCAGCATTTT,CASRRGGNQPQHF
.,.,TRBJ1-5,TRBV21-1,TGTGCCAGCAGCAAAAGATACAGGGTATCGCCCCAGCATTTT,CASSKRYRVSPQHF
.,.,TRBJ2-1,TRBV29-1,TGCAGCGTTGAAGGTAGCATCTATGAGCAGTTCTTC,CSVEGSIYEQFF
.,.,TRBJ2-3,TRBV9,TGTGCCAGCAGCGTAGCCGGGAGTGCAGATACGCAGTATTTT,CASSVAGSADTQYF
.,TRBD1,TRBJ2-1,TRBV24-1,TGTGCCACCAGTGAGCCCGGGACAGGGGGACTCGATGAGCAGTTCTTC,CATSEPGTGGLDEQFF
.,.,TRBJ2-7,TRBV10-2,TGCGCCAGCAGTGACGCAGGGATTAGCTCCTACGAGCAGTACTTC,CASSDAGISSYEQYF
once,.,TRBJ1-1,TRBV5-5,TGTGCCAGCAGCTTTACAGTCGGGACCAGGGGGAACACTGAAGCTTTCTTT,CASSFTVGTRGNTEAFF
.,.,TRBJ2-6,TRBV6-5,TGTGCCAGCCGGCGGGACCTCTCTGGGGCCAACGTCCTGACTTTC,CASRRDLSGANVLTF
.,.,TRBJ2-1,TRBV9,TGTGCCAGCAGTACCCCGGGTCTACGGCCTTCGGGTGAGCAGTTCTTC,CASSTPGLRPSGEQFF
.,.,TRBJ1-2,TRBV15,TGTGCCACCAGCAGAGATTGGGCAGGGGAATTCTATGGCTACACCTTC,CATSRDWAGEFYGYTF
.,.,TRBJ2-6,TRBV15,TGTGCCACCAGCACCACCGAGCAGGGGACCTTCTCTGGGGCCAACGTCCTGACTTTC,CATSTTEQGTFSGANVLTF
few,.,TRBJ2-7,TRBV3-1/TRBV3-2,TGTGCCAGCAGCCACAGTTATACCGTTGAGCAGTACTTC,CASSHSYTVEQYF
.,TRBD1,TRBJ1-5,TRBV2,TGTGCCAGCAGTCCAGACAGGGGTCGCAATCAGCCCCAGCATTTT,CASSPDRGRNQPQHF
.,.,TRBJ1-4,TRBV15,TGTGCCACCAGCAGAGGGAGGACAGTAACTGGTGAAAAACTGTTTTTT,CATSRGRTVTGEKLFF
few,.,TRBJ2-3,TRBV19,TGTGCCAGTAGTATCGCCTGGGGGGAGCGGACAGATACGCAGTATTTT,CASSIAWGERTDTQYF
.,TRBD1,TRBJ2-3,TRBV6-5,TGTGCCAGCAGATTGACAGGGGGCGGAGATACGCAGTATTTT,CASRLTGGGDTQYF
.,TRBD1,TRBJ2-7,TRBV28,TGTGCCAGCAGCCTCACAAACGACAGGGGCGTCACCTACGAGCAGTACTTC,CASSLTNDRGVTYEQYF
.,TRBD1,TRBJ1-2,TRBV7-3,TGTGCCAGCAGCTTAGGTGTGGCAGGGGGCATAGGGTATGGCTACACCTTC,CASSLGVAGGIGYGYTF
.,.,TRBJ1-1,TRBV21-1,TGTGCCAGCAGCAAAGTGGCGGTCCGCCGTGAAGCTTTCTTT,CASSKVAVRREAFF
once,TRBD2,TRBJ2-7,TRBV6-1,TGTGCCAGCAGGGAAGGGACTAGCGAAGGGTACGAGCAGTACTTC,CASREGTSEGYEQYF
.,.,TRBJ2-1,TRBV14,TGTGCCAGCAGCCAAGGCAGGTCCAATGAGCAGTTCTTC,CASSQGRSNEQFF
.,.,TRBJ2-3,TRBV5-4,TGTGCCAGCTCTCCGGACTATAGCACAGATACGCAGTATTTT,CASSPDYSTDTQYF